These 31 T cell receptor beta chains originate from one sample sequenced in a study of shared clonotypes between healthy human individuals. Sequencing used immunoSEQ multiplex PCR; TCRdb keeps in-frame clones, though not all of them. The sample holds roughly 1,000,000 clones, approximately 80% seen once. Sequencing used memory CD4+ T cells from PBMCs. Subset given: CD45RA-negative fraction. These TCRs come from a man aged 18 to 30 in good health. Some clones in this sample may be carry-over from other donors' samples.

The chain carries TRBV7-6 and TRBJ2-1; 10 bases are a match to TRBD2. Trimming took 4 bases from V and 8 from J; bases not matched to a gene: 14. The CDR3 consists of 17 residues. Germline values: CDR1 SGHVS, CDR2 FNYEAQ. The CDR3 coding sequence is TGTGCCAGCAGCTCCAGGCCCATAGCGGGAGGTTTGTATGAGCAGTTCTTC. It encodes CASSSRPIAGGLYEQFF.

The chain employs TRBV28 and TRBJ2-5; TRBD2 matches at 14 bases. Germline V gene lookup returns CDR1 MDHEN and CDR2 SYDVKM. The CDR3 extends over 15 amino acids. V lost 6 bases and J lost 10; bases outside the gene matches: 10. This CDR3 reads CASSSTSGRAIDQYF. CDR3 in DNA: TGTGCCAGCAGCTCGACTAGCGGGAGGGCCATTGACCAGTACTTC.

This sequence joins TRBV27 and TRBJ2-7, with no clear D. CDR1 is MNHEY, CDR2 SMNVEV, per germline (reference sequence). V was pared by 7 bases and J by 1 base, with 11 bases between. This CDR3 spans 13 amino acids. CDR3 nucleotides: TGTGCCAGCACTTCCCCAGGTTCCTACGAGCAGTACTTC. Residues: CASTSPGSYEQYF.

V usage is TRBV7-2 and J usage is TRBJ2-1; possible D gene TRBD2, 6 bases. The CDR3 consists of 13 residues. The ends were cut back, 3 bases at V and 8 bases at J, with 11 bases in the middle. CDR1 is SGHTA and CDR2 is FQGNSA in the germline V gene. In DNA form, the CDR3 reads TGTGCCAGCAGCTTGGGGAGGAAATATGAGCAGTTCTTC. Encoded protein: CASSLGRKYEQFF.

This clone was seen only once. The chain combines TRBV30 with TRBJ1-3; 7 bases match TRBD1. Trimming at V came to 8 bases and at J to 0 bases, leaving 10 bases not matched to a gene. Per the germline V gene, CDR1 is GTSNPN and CDR2 is SVGIG (reference sequence). The CDR3 contains 15 residues. CDR3 residues: CATRDRYYSGNTIYF. The CDR3, as DNA: TGTGCCACCCGGGACAGATACTACTCTGGAAACACCATATATTTT.

The J gene is TRBJ2-1, the V gene TRBV4-2; TRBD2 matches 12 bases. CDR3 length: 16 residues. With V trimmed by 3 bases and J by 6 bases, 6 bases remained unmatched. In germline, CDR1 is LGHNA, CDR2 YNFKEQ. The CDR3 DNA is TGTGCCAGCAGCCAGCGGACTAGCGGGATAGTCAATGAGCAGTTCTTC. Translating gives CASSQRTSGIVNEQFF.

The rearrangement joins TRBV6-6 to TRBJ1-4; a weak D match, TRBD1 (5 bases). The CDR3 runs to 13 residues. Germline assignment: CDR1 MNHNY and CDR2 SVGAGI (reference sequence). V was trimmed by 2 bases and J by 8 bases, leaving 9 bases between them. The chain's CDR3 is CASSYRGGEKLFF. The CDR3 DNA sequence: TGTGCCAGCAGTTACAGGGGAGGGGAAAAACTGTTTTTT.

This clone was counted between two and nine times. This chain links TRBV28 with TRBJ2-5; 7 nucleotides align to TRBD1. Germline V gene sequence: CDR1 MDHEN, CDR2 SYDVKM. Germline trimming cut 2 bases from V and 2 bases from J; bases unmatched to any gene: 5. The CDR3 spans 15 residues. CDR3 loop: CASSLIPGQQETQYF. CDR3 nucleotide sequence: TGTGCCAGCAGTTTAATTCCGGGACAGCAAGAGACCCAGTACTTC.

The chain joins TRBV18 to TRBJ2-7; 7 nucleotides align to TRBD2. Looked up from germline, CDR1 is KGHSH and CDR2 is LQKENI. This CDR3 comprises 17 residues. V shed 2 bases and J 0 bases; nucleotides not matched to a gene: 10. CDR3 in DNA: TGTGCCAGCTCACCATCCTGGGGGGAGGGAAACTCCTACGAGCAGTACTTC. It yields the protein CASSPSWGEGNSYEQYF.

V is TRBV18 and J is TRBJ2-2; D uncertain. Germline CDR1 is KGHSH and CDR2 is LQKENI. The CDR3 consists of 13 residues. The ends were cut back, 3 bases at V and 8 bases at J, with 10 bases in the middle. The CDR3 loop is CASSPISRGELFF. DNA for the CDR3: TGTGCCAGCTCACCGATCTCGCGGGGGGAGCTGTTTTTT.

This chain joins TRBV5-4 and TRBJ2-2; 11 nucleotides agree with TRBD2. The length of the CDR3 is 18 residues. Germline lookup yields CDR1 SGHNT and CDR2 YYREEE (reference sequence). V was pared by 0 bases and J by 2 bases, with 6 bases of the junction left unmatched. The CDR3 protein is CASSLAGLADFNTGELFF. The CDR3 DNA sequence: TGTGCCAGCAGCTTGGCGGGACTAGCGGACTTTAACACCGGGGAGCTGTTTTTT.

The rearrangement joins TRBV7-5 to TRBJ2-7; TRBD1, the D gene given by the table, was not confirmed from the DNA. TRBV7-5 is deemed a pseudogene. The CDR3 is 16 residues long. The CDR3: CVRSLDPILQDYEQYF. The CDR3 region has the DNA TGTGTCAGAAGCTTAGACCCTATTCTACAGGACTACGAGCAGTACTTC.

This chain uses TRBV7-3 with TRBJ2-1; 9 nucleotides match TRBD2. Unmatched junction bases numbered 18, after V lost 5 bases and J lost 7 bases. The germline gives CDR1 SGHTA, CDR2 FQGTGA. This CDR3 comprises 18 residues. CDR3 in DNA: TGTGCCAGCAGCCGACCGGAGGAGCGGGAGGCGGGGCGGAATGAGCAGTTCTTC. Translation: CASSRPEEREAGRNEQFF.

The DNA of the CDR3 is TGTGCCAGCAGCTACGGGACAGCGAGGACTGGGGCCAACGTCCTGACTTTC. Its translation is CASSYGTARTGANVLTF. The V and J genes are TRBV11-1 and TRBJ2-6, with 7 bases aligning to TRBD1. The length of the CDR3 is 17 residues. Germline CDR1 reads SGHAT; CDR2 reads FQDESV (reference sequence). The trim removed 4 bases at V and 2 bases at J, leaving 8 bases unmatched.

This chain joins TRBV25-1 and TRBJ2-5, with TRBD1 identical over 7 bases. CDR1 and CDR2 from the germline V gene are MGHDK and SYGVNS. Unmatched junction bases numbered 2, after V lost 6 bases and J lost 4 bases. CDR3 length equals 12 residues. The CDR3 region is CASSGDRETQYF. DNA for the CDR3: TGTGCCAGCAGCGGGGACAGAGAGACCCAGTACTTC. Based on the CDR3 plus reference TRBV25-1 and TRBJ2-5, the full variable domain is EADIYQTPRYLVIGTGKKITLECSQTMGHDKMYWYQQDPGMELHLIHYSYGVNSTEKGDLSSESTVSRIRTEHFPLTLESARPSHTSQYLCASSGDRETQYFGPGTRLLVL.

The chain uses TRBV12-5 and TRBJ1-5, with D maybe TRBD1 (5 bases). This CDR3 region has 18 residues. Between the trimmed V and J ends, which lost 0 bases and 2 bases, there was a span of 17 bases. Germline assignment: CDR1 LGHNT and CDR2 FRNRAP. The CDR3 is CASGLVNQAGGGNQPQHF. CDR3 coding DNA: TGTGCTAGTGGTTTGGTAAACCAGGCCGGGGGAGGCAATCAGCCCCAGCATTTT. The full variable domain, its missing parts supplied by reference TRBV12-5 and TRBJ1-5, is DARVTQTPRHKVTEMGQEVTMRCQPILGHNTVFWYRQTMMQGLELLAYFRNRAPLDDSGMPKDRFSAEMPDATLATLKIQPSEPRDSAVYFCASGLVNQAGGGNQPQHFGDGTRLSIL.

In the case of this clone: This clone may be a read error of a much larger clone one base away. Other DNA sequences within the sample encode an identical CDR3. This sequence joins TRBV5-1 and TRBJ1-1, with 11 bases lining up with TRBD1. The length of the CDR3 is 12 residues. The J segment lost 9 bases and the V segment lost 4 bases, leaving 2 bases of the junction unmatched. Germline V gene lookup returns CDR1 SGHRS and CDR2 YFSETQ. In DNA form, the CDR3 reads TGCGCCAGCAGCGTGGACAGGGGGCAAGCTTTCTTT. It specifies CASSVDRGQAFF.

The CDR3 loop is CASSRRTSGSEQFF. The CDR3 DNA reads as TGTGCCAGCAGTCGACGGACTAGTGGTAGTGAGCAGTTCTTC. The chain has TRBV6-5 and TRBJ2-1; the match to TRBD2 covers 7 bases. This CDR3 contains 14 residues. After removal of 5 bases from V and 9 bases from J, the junction contained 10 bases not matched to a gene. Per the germline V gene, CDR1 is MNHEY and CDR2 is SVGAGI.

This rearrangement joins TRBV7-3 to TRBJ2-3; 9 bases map to TRBD2. The junction had 5 bases not matched to a gene; V was cut back by 1 base and J by 3 bases. The CDR3 sequence is 16 residues long. Germline CDR1 SGHTA, CDR2 FQGTGA. CDR3 coding DNA: TGTGCCAGCAGCTTAATTAGCGGGAGTCCGACAGATACGCAGTATTTT. It is translated as CASSLISGSPTDTQYF.

This chain uses TRBV27 with TRBJ1-4; 8 positions agree with TRBD1. The germline V gene has CDR1 MNHEY and CDR2 SMNVEV (reference sequence). V dropped 5 bases and J dropped 4; count of bases not matched to a gene: 6. This CDR3 contains 15 residues. The CDR3 sequence: CASSPDRGRNEKLFF. The CDR3 DNA reads as TGTGCCAGCAGTCCCGACAGGGGTCGTAATGAAAAACTGTTTTTT. Full variable domain (rest looked up from reference TRBV27 and TRBJ1-4): EAQVTQNPRYLITVTGKKLTVTCSQNMNHEYMSWYRQDPGLGLRQIYYSMNVEVTDKGDVPEGYKVSRKEKRNFPLILESPSPNQTSLYFCASSPDRGRNEKLFFGSGTQLSVL.

The genes are TRBV30 and TRBJ1-5; tentative D call: TRBD1 (5 bases). The germline V gene encodes CDR1 GTSNPN and CDR2 SVGIG (reference sequence). CDR3 length: 14 amino acids. Between the trimmed V and J ends, which lost 2 bases and 3 bases, there was a span of 11 bases. CDR3 residues: CAWSRDSPNQPQHF. The CDR3 nucleotides are TGTGCCTGGAGTCGAGACAGCCCCAATCAGCCCCAGCATTTT.

The chain has TRBV2 and TRBJ1-5, with TRBD1 matching 8 bases. The germline CDR1 and CDR2 sequences are SNHLY and FYNNEI. The J segment lost 3 bases and the V segment lost 6 bases, leaving 4 bases of the junction unmatched. This CDR3 is built from 14 residues. The CDR3 bases are TGTGCCAGCAGCCGGGACAGGACCAATCAGCCCCAGCATTTT. Translated: CASSRDRTNQPQHF.

This clone has only a few counts. Distinct nucleotide sequences in the sample also encode this CDR3. V gene TRBV5-1 combines with J gene TRBJ1-1; D unresolved. The ends were cut back, 2 bases at V and 1 base at J, with 6 bases in the middle. Germline V gives CDR1 SGHRS, CDR2 YFSETQ. CDR3 size: 13 residues. CDR3 DNA sequence: TGCGCCAGCAGCTTTCTGCCGAACACTGAAGCTTTCTTT. Amino acid sequence: CASSFLPNTEAFF.

The table lists this clone with a count of one. V is TRBV6-6 and J is TRBJ1-1; D may be TRBD1 (6 bases). Germline-derived CDR1 and CDR2 are MNHNY and SVGAGI (reference sequence). Trimming stripped 5 bases from V and 6 bases from J, with 13 bases between. The CDR3 contains 13 residues. The CDR3 region has the DNA TGTGCCAGCAGTCCCCCCGGACAGTCTGAAGCTTTCTTT. Translated, it gives CASSPPGQSEAFF.

This clone was counted ten times or more. The genes are TRBV5-4 and TRBJ1-6; 7 bases fit TRBD1. The CDR3 runs 16 residues. In germline, CDR1 is SGHNT, CDR2 YYREEE (reference sequence). With 4 bases clipped from V and 8 bases from J, the junction kept 12 bases outside the gene matches. CDR3 residues: CASSGNLQGVDSPLHF. CDR3 nucleotides: TGTGCCAGCAGCGGGAACCTGCAGGGGGTGGATTCACCCCTCCACTTT.

The J gene is TRBJ2-5, the V gene TRBV9, with 15 bases identical to TRBD2. Germline V gene data show CDR1 as SGDLS and CDR2 as YYNGEE. Trimming at V came to 4 bases and at J to 4 bases, leaving 11 bases not matched to a gene. The CDR3 loop spans 18 amino acids. CDR3 protein: CASSPQPGLAGGRETQYF. Here the CDR3 DNA reads TGTGCCAGCAGCCCGCAACCGGGACTAGCGGGAGGACGAGAGACCCAGTACTTC.

This chain connects TRBV12-5 to TRBJ2-5; tentative D call: TRBD1 (5 bases). Trimming stripped 6 bases from V and 2 bases from J, with 16 bases between. The CDR3 totals 15 residues. The germline CDR1 and CDR2 sequences are LGHNT and FRNRAP. The CDR3 coding sequence is TGTGCTAGTGGAAGGGGATATTTCGGACAAGAGACCCAGTACTTC. Its protein is CASGRGYFGQETQYF. The full variable domain, in which reference TRBV12-5 and TRBJ2-5 provide the parts outside the CDR3, is DARVTQTPRHKVTEMGQEVTMRCQPILGHNTVFWYRQTMMQGLELLAYFRNRAPLDDSGMPKDRFSAEMPDATLATLKIQPSEPRDSAVYFCASGRGYFGQETQYFGPGTRLLVL.

As for this clone: The same CDR3 can be traced to other DNA sequences in this sample. In nucleotides, the CDR3 is TGCGCCAGCAGCTTGGGATCAACTTACAATGAGCAGTTCTTC. Translation gives CASSLGSTYNEQFF. The chain links TRBV5-1 to TRBJ2-1; unclear D gene. The CDR3 is made up of 14 amino acids. The germline CDR1 and CDR2 sequences are SGHRS and YFSETQ. Between the trimmed V and J ends, which lost 0 bases and 4 bases, there was a span of 8 bases.

This rearrangement joins TRBV7-2 to TRBJ2-7, with 10 bases that match TRBD1. In germline, CDR1 is SGHTA, CDR2 FQGNSA. V gave up 5 bases and J gave up 6 bases; unmatched junction bases: 7. The CDR3 loop spans 14 amino acids. The DNA for the CDR3 is TGTGCCAGCAGCCCGGGACAGGGGATTCGCGAGCAGTACTTC. Protein sequence: CASSPGQGIREQYF.

This clone came up a few times. The J gene is TRBJ2-3, the V gene TRBV29-1, with 16 bases lining up with TRBD2. Trimming took 1 base from V and 9 from J; bases not matched to a gene: 13. Germline CDR1 reads SQVTM; CDR2 reads ANQGSEA. The CDR3 consists of 18 residues. The CDR3 DNA follows: TGCAGCGTTGAAGGCGTCTCGGGACTAGCGGGAGGGGGGCAGACGCAGTATTTT. This gives the protein CSVEGVSGLAGGGQTQYF.

The chain recombines TRBV13 with TRBJ2-3; 16 bases map to TRBD2. This CDR3 has 18 residues. Germline V lookup: CDR1 PRHDT, CDR2 FYEKMQ (reference sequence). J was trimmed by 5 bases and V by 5 bases; bases with no gene match: 10. In DNA form, the CDR3 reads TGTGCCAGCAGCGGTACTGAGGGACTAGCGGGAGGGGGAGATACGCAGTATTTT. Its protein product is CASSGTEGLAGGGDTQYF.